This T cell receptor beta chain was obtained from a study of human T cells and chemical hapten exposure. TCRdb fed the RACE reads into MiXCR, producing one record per CDR3 protein. Of just under 60,000 distinct CDR3 sequences listed, around an eighth are singletons. Time point in this sample: patch test 3, about 24 weeks after DPC sensitization. Treatment defined: therapeutic diphenylcyclopropenone sensitization with weekly scalp DPC. V dropped 2 bases and J dropped 2; count of bases not matched to a gene: 4. Germline V gene sequence: CDR1 SGHTA, CDR2 FQGTGA. This CDR3 has 15 amino acids. The receptor's source is a young man with alopecia areata. Some clones in this sample may be carry-over from other donors' samples. Sequenced material: whole blood, taken in connection with sensitization to the hapten diphenylcyclopropenone (DPC). The chain recombines TRBV7-3 with TRBJ2-7; TRBD1 aligns across 9 bases. The CDR3 here is CASSLVGTGTYEQYF. In DNA form, the CDR3 reads TGTGCCAGCAGCTTAGTCGGGACAGGGACCTACGAGCAGTACTTC.